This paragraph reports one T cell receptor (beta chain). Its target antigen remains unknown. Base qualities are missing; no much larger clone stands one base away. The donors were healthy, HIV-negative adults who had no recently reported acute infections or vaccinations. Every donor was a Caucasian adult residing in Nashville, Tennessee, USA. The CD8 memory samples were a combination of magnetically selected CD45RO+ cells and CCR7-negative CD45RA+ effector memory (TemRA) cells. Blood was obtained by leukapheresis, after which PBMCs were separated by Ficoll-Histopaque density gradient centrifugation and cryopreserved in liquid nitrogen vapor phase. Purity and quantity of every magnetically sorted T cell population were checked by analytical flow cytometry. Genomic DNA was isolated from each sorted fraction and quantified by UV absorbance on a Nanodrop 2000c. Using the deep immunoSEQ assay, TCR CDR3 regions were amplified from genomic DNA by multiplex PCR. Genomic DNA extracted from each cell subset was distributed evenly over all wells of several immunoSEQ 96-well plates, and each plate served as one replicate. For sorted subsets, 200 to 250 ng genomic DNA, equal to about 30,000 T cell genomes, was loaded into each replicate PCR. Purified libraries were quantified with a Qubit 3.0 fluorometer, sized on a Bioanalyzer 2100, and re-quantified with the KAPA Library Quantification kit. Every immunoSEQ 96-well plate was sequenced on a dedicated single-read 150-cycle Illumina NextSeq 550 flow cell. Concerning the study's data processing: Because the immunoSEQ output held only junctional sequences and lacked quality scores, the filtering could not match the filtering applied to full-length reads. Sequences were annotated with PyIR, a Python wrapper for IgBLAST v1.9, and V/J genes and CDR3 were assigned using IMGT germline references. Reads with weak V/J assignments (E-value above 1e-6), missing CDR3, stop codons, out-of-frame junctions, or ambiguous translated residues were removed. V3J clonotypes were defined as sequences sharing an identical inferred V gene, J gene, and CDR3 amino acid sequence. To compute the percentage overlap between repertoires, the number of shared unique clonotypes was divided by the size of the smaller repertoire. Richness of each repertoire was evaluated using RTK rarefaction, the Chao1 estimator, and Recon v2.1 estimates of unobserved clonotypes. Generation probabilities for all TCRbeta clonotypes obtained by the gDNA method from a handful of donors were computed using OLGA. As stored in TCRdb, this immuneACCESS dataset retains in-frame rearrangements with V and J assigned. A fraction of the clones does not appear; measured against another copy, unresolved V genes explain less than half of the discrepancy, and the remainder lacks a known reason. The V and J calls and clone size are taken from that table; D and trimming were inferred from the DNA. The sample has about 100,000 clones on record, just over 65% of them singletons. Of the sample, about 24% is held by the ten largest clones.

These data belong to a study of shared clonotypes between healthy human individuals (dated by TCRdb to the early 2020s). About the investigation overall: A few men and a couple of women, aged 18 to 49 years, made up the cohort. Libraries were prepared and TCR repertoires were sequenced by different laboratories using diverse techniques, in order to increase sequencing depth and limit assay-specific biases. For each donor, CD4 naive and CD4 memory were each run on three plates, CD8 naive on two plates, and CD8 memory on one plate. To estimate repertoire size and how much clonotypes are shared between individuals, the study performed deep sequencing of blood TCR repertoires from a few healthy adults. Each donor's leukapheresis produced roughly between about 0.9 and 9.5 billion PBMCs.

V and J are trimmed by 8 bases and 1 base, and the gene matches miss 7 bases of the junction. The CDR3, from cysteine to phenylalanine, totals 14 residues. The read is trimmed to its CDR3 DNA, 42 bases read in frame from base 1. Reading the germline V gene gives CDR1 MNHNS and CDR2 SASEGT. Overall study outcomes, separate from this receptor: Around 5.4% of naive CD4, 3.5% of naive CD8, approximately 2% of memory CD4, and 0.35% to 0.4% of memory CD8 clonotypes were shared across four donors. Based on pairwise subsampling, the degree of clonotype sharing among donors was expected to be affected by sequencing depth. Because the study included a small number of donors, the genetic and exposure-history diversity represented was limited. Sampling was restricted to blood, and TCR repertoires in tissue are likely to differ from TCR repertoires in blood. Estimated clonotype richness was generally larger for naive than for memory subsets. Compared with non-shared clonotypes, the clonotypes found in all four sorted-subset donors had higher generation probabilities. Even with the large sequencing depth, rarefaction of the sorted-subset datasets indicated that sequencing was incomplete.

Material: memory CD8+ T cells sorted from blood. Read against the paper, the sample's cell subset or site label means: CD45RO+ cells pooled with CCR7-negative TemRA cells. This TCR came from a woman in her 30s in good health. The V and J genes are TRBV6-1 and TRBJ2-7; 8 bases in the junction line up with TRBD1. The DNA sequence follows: TGTGCCAGCGGGGGGCAGGGGGCTTCCTACGAGCAGTACTTC. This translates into CASGGQGASYEQYF.